Shown below are 20 T cell receptor beta chains from a single sample sequenced in a study of blood T cells in healthy people across ages. Next came a second PCR, run for about 7 to 12 cycles, which used a sample-barcoded 5' primer along with a J-beta primer mix. TCRdb independently ran MiXCR on the 5' RACE reads; one entry per CDR3 protein. This table holds a few hundred thousand distinct CDR3 sequences, roughly half found once. Sequences were obtained from blood. These receptors originate from a man aged 60 to 69 in good health.

This chain connects TRBV12-3 or TRBV12-4 to TRBJ2-5, with a weak D call TRBD2 (6 bases). This CDR3 contains 16 residues. V lost 6 bases and J 5 bases, leaving 22 bases between the germline ends. The CDR3 nucleotides read TGTGCCAGCAGCCCCTGGAGAGTCTTTGGGACTGAGACCCAGTACTTC. Residues: CASSPWRVFGTETQYF.

This clonotype was observed at least ten times. V is TRBV20-1 and J is TRBJ2-4; 7 bases are shared with TRBD2. Germline lookup yields CDR1 DFQATT and CDR2 SNEGSKA (reference sequence). The CDR3 runs to 14 residues. V lost 6 bases, J lost 0 bases, and 5 bases stayed unmatched. This CDR3 is CSAPLAVAKNIQYF. The CDR3 DNA sequence: TGCAGTGCCCCGCTAGCGGTAGCCAAAAACATTCAGTACTTC.

J is TRBJ1-2 and V is TRBV12-3 or TRBV12-4; 8 positions match TRBD1. The CDR3 consists of 15 residues. Trimming cost V 4 bases and J 4 bases; bases outside gene matches: 8. CDR3 sequence (DNA): TGTGCCAGCAGTTCACCCCGGACAGGGACCTATGGCTACACCTTC. Residues: CASSSPRTGTYGYTF.

In its sample, this clonotype was seen a few times. The gene calls are TRBV27 and TRBJ1-6; the D gene is possibly TRBD1 (6 bases). The germline V and J ends were trimmed by 5 bases and 1 base, with 18 bases remaining between them. The V gene's germline CDR1 is MNHEY and CDR2 SMNVEV (reference sequence). There are 18 residues in the CDR3. In DNA form, the CDR3 reads TGTGCCAGCAGTCTACTAGGGGGGGGCCGGTCCTATAATTCACCCCTCCACTTT. Translation: CASSLLGGGRSYNSPLHF.

Turning to this clonotype: A much bigger clone sits one base away, suggesting this may be a read error. This rearrangement joins TRBV28 to TRBJ2-4; 7 nucleotides line up with TRBD1. The CDR3 totals 12 residues. The germline V gene has CDR1 MDHEN and CDR2 SYDVKM. V lost 5 bases to trimming and J lost 13 bases; unmatched junction nucleotides: 8. The CDR3 spells CASSLTGWEQYF. Here the CDR3 DNA reads TGTGCCAGCAGTCTGACAGGGTGGGAGCAGTACTTC.

The chain carries TRBV5-1 and TRBJ2-1; a possible D gene is TRBD1 (5 bases). Trimming shortened V by 4 bases and J by 9 bases, and 11 bases separated the two germline ends. The CDR3 loop spans 12 amino acids. Germline-derived CDR1 and CDR2 are SGHRS and YFSETQ. The CDR3 protein is CASSPPDSEQFF. In nucleotides, the CDR3 is TGCGCCAGCAGCCCCCCCGACAGTGAGCAGTTCTTC.

As regards this clonotype: One end of the junction varies from germline; a read error may be responsible. This chain uses TRBV7-9 with TRBJ2-5; D is uncertain. The V gene's germline CDR1 is SEHNR and CDR2 FQNEAQ (reference sequence). CDR3 length equals 16 residues. The CDR3 DNA reads TGTGCCAGCAGCTTACCAGACCCACCCAGACAAGGGACCCAGTACTTC. Protein product: CASSLPDPPRQGTQYF.

This chain uses TRBV27 with TRBJ1-1, with no clear D. Germline lookup yields CDR1 MNHEY and CDR2 SMNVEV (reference sequence). V lost 0 bases and J 3 bases, leaving 17 bases between the germline ends. The CDR3 extends over 17 amino acids. The CDR3 region has the DNA TGTGCCAGCAGTTTATCCCCCACCGTCCTATTGGACACTGAAGCTTTCTTT. Protein sequence: CASSLSPTVLLDTEAFF.

This clonotype was counted only a few times. This chain connects TRBV20-1 to TRBJ1-2, with D possibly matching TRBD1 (5 bases). CDR3 length equals 13 residues. Trimming removed 5 bases at V and 6 bases at J, with 16 bases between. Germline V gene data show CDR1 as DFQATT and CDR2 as SNEGSKA (reference sequence). This CDR3 is CSAPDSLGDGYTF. The DNA for the CDR3 is TGCAGTGCTCCCGACAGCCTGGGGGATGGCTACACCTTC.

This chain connects TRBV12-3 or TRBV12-4 to TRBJ2-1; D is possibly TRBD1 (6 bases). This CDR3 spans 12 amino acids. V lost 5 bases, J lost 12 bases, and 14 bases lay in between. The CDR3 nucleotides are TGTGCCAGCAGTCCAGACAGGTTTGGGCAGTTCTTC. As protein: CASSPDRFGQFF.

With regard to this clonotype: Germline is not matched at one junction end, which may reflect a read error. The chain carries TRBV7-8 and TRBJ1-2, with D perhaps TRBD1 (5 bases). The CDR3 has 15 residues. Germline loops: CDR1 SGHVS, CDR2 FQNEAQ. Written as DNA, the CDR3 is TGTGCCAGCAGCGGCCCGATTGGGGGTAACGATGGCTACACCTTC. Encoded protein: CASSGPIGGNDGYTF.

This clonotype showed up just once. One end of the junction does not line up with germline, which may come from a read error. This CDR3 reads CASSLVSTKVTQYF. The CDR3 coding sequence is TGTGCCAGTAGCTTAGTTTCCACCAAAGTGACCCAGTACTTC. The gene calls are TRBV7-9 and TRBJ2-5; D is undetermined. CDR3 length: 14 amino acids. Germline lookup yields CDR1 SEHNR and CDR2 FQNEAQ (reference sequence).

Of note for this clonotype: At one end the junction does not follow the germline gene, possibly because of a read error. The rearrangement links TRBV4-3 to TRBJ2-7; 8 bases line up with TRBD2. The J call may not be correct, given that the DNA end is closer to TRBJ2-5. The CDR3 contains 18 residues. In germline, CDR1 is LGHNA, CDR2 YSLEER. Written as DNA, the CDR3 is TGCGCTAGCAGCCAAGGAAGCGGGAGATCAGGTTGGGGAGAGACCCAGTACTTC. Its protein is CASSQGSGRSGWGETQYF.

This clonotype was seen only once. J is TRBJ2-1 and V is TRBV7-3; 8 nucleotides match TRBD2. The CDR3 loop spans 15 amino acids. The V segment lost 5 bases and the J segment 8 bases; nucleotides outside the gene matches: 11. Germline V lookup: CDR1 SGHTA, CDR2 FQGTGA. CDR3 nucleotide sequence: TGTGCCAGCAGCACAAGCGGGAGTTTTAGTCATGAGCAGTTCTTC. It yields the protein CASSTSGSFSHEQFF.

This clonotype was found many times. The rearrangement uses TRBV11-2 and TRBJ2-5, with a weak D call TRBD2 (6 bases). V lost 5 bases and J lost 1, with 17 bases in between. The CDR3 totals 16 residues. Germline V gives CDR1 SGHAT, CDR2 FQNNGV. DNA for the CDR3: TGTGCCAGCAGCCCGCGACTAGTGGCGTTCCAAGAGACCCAGTACTTC. It encodes CASSPRLVAFQETQYF.

The chain is built from TRBV6-6 and TRBJ2-1; D call uncertain. Germline assignment: CDR1 MNHNY and CDR2 SVGAGI (reference sequence). This CDR3 comprises 13 residues. V was shortened by 6 bases and J by 6 bases, with 12 bases between the two germline ends. This CDR3 is CASSPDGVNEQFF. In DNA, the CDR3 is TGTGCCAGCAGCCCCGATGGAGTCAATGAGCAGTTCTTC.

This clonotype came up a few times. The chain links TRBV5-1 to TRBJ2-7; perhaps TRBD2 as D (5 bases). Germline V gene lookup returns CDR1 SGHRS and CDR2 YFSETQ. Trimming stripped 4 bases from V and 3 bases from J, with 14 bases between. The CDR3 extends over 14 amino acids. CDR3 sequence reads: CASSPPAADYEQYF. Written as DNA, the CDR3 is TGCGCCAGCAGCCCCCCAGCGGCGGACTACGAGCAGTACTTC.

This chain connects TRBV7-3 to TRBJ2-1, with TRBD2 matching over 9 bases. V was clipped by 1 base and J by 6 bases; unmatched bases: 4. Germline CDR1 reads SGHTA; CDR2 reads FQGTGA. The CDR3 extends over 15 amino acids. CDR3 residues: CASSLIAGAGNEQFF. CDR3 DNA sequence: TGTGCCAGCAGCTTAATAGCGGGAGCTGGCAATGAGCAGTTCTTC.

This clonotype has at least ten counts. CDR3 sequence (DNA): TGCAGTGCTCGACAGGGGGGAACTGAAGCTTTCTTT. It encodes CSARQGGTEAFF. The chain couples TRBV20-1 to TRBJ1-1, with TRBD1 matching over 9 bases. Germline V CDR1 and CDR2: DFQATT, SNEGSKA (reference sequence). V lost 5 bases, J lost 5 bases, and 3 bases stayed unmatched. The CDR3 contains 12 residues.

This clonotype was seen repeatedly, ten times or more. The chain joins TRBV20-1 to TRBJ2-1, with 7 bases identical to TRBD2. CDR3 length equals 15 residues. V shed 5 bases and J 7 bases; nucleotides not matched to a gene: 14. Per the germline V gene, CDR1 is DFQATT and CDR2 is SNEGSKA (reference sequence). The DNA of the CDR3 is TGCAGTGCTGCCGCCTTGGCGGGGGTAGGTAATGAGCAGTTCTTC. It specifies CSAAALAGVGNEQFF.